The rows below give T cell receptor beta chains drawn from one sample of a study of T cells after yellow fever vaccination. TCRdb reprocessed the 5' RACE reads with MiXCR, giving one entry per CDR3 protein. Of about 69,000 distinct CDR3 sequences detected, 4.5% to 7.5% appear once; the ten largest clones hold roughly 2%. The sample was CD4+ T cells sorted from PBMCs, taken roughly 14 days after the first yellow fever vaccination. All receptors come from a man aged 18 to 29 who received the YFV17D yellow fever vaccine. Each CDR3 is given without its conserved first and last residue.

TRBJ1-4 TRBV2 ASREALLEKLF
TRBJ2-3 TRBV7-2 ASSTGLAASTDTQY
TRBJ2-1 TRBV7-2 ASSGIAGGGVEQF
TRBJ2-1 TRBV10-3 ASQGDQFQNEQF
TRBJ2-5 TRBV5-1 ASSAGAQETQY
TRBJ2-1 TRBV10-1 ASLGWRGGYNEQF
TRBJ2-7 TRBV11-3 ASSLYRGREQY
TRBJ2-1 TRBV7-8 ASSFPRRLGGMRETEQF
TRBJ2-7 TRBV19 ASSIVGQAYEQY
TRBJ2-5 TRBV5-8 ASSLTGGETQY
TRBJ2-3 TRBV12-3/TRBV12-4 ASSFSTDTQY
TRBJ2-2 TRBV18 ASSPPRKTGELF
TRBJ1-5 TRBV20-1 SARRQPDQPQH
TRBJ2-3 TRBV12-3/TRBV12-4 ASSLETAWDTQY
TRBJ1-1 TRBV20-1 SARPDGNTEAF
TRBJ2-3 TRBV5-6 ASGSGPGGSIADTQY
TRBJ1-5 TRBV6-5 ASSYSIGLTGGSAQH
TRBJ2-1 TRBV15 ATSSKGGQGSYNEQF
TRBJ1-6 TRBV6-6 ASRGQENSPLH
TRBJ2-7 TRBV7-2 ASSPQSGTYEQY
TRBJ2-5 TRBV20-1 SARRGGTSQETQY
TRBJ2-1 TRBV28 ASLFRDYGDEQF
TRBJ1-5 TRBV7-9 ASSAGAGGSQQPQH
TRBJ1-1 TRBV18 ASSDQANTEAF
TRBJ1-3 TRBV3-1 ASSQPLFEAGNTIY
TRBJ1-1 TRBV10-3 AISEYGTVNTEAF
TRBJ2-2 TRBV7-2 ASSPQGAGELF
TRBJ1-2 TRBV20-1 SARDGGARGYT
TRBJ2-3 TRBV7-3 ASGRGDRTDTQY
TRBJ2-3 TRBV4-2 ASSQVGLAGSTDTQY
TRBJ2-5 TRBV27 ASRGTNQETQY
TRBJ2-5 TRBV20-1 SATRAGEQETQY
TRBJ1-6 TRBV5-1 ASSLYLANSPLH
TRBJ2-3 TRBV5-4 ASSLAGISADTQY
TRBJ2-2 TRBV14 ASSPTGTGELF
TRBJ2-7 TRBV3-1 ASSQGRRRYEQY
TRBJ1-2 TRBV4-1 ASSQDFQGPYGYT
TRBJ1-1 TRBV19 ASSIDKRNTEAF
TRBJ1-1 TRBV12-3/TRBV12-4 ASSLRVLDTEAF
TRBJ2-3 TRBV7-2 ASSLVASGTDTQY
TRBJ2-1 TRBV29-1 SVERVQGAGGEQF
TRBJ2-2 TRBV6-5 ASRSSGGAGELF
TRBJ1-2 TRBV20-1 SASLNRGEFRNGYT
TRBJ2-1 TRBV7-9 ASSLGLGGAGNEQF
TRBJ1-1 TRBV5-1 ASSNGRGNTEAF
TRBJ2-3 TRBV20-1 SAPEAVSTDTQY
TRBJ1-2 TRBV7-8 ASSLGIQRSNYGYT
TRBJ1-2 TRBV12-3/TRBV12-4 ASSSTGVRGYT
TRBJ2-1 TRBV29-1 SVGGGDEQF
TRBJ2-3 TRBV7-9 ASSQFGTGGIDTQY
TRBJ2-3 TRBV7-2 ASSLAGAHTDTQY
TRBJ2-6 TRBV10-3 AISELQGASGANVLT